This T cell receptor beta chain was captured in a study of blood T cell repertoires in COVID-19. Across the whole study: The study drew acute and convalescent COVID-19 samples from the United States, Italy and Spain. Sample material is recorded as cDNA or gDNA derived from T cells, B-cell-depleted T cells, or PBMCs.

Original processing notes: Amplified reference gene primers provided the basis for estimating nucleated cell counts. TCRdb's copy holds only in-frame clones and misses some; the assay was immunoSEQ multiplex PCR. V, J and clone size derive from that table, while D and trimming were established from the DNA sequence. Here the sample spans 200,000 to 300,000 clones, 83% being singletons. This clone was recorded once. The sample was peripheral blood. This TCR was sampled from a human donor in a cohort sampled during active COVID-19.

DNA for the CDR3: TGTGCCAGCAGAATGACAGTAAACACTGAAGCTTTCTTT. This translates into CASRMTVNTEAFF. The chain carries TRBV3-1 (or the pseudogene TRBV3-2) and TRBJ1-1; D might be TRBD1 (5 bases). V dropped 6 bases and J dropped 2 bases, with 10 bases sitting between them. The CDR3 is made up of 13 amino acids. Germline values: CDR1 LGHDT, CDR2 YNNKEL (reference sequence).